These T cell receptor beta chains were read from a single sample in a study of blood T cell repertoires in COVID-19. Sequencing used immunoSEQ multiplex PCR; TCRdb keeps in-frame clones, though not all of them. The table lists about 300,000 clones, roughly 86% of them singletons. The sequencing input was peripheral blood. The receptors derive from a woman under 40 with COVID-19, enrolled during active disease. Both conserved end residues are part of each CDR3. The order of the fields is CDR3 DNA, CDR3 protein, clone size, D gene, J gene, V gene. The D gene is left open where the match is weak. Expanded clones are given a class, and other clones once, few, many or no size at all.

DNA: TGTGCCAGCAGCCCTGGGACTACCGGATCACCCCTCCACTTT
CDR3: CASSPGTTGSPLHF
size: NA
D: NA
J: TRBJ1-6
V: TRBV9

DNA: TGTGCCAGCAGCTTGGCGGGTCGTGGCTACACCTTC
CDR3: CASSLAGRGYTF
size: NA
D: NA
J: TRBJ1-2
V: TRBV5-4

DNA: TGCAGTGCTAGTTGGCAGGGTCCAGAAGCTTTCTTT
CDR3: CSASWQGPEAFF
size: NA
D: NA
J: TRBJ1-1
V: TRBV20-1

DNA: TGTGCCAGCCAGCGGGTTCGACAAGAGACCCAGTACTTC
CDR3: CASQRVRQETQYF
size: once
D: NA
J: TRBJ2-5
V: TRBV12-3/TRBV12-4

DNA: TGTGCCAGCAGCGCGGACAGGGGAGAGCAGTACTTC
CDR3: CASSADRGEQYF
size: NA
D: TRBD1
J: TRBJ2-7
V: TRBV3-1/TRBV3-2

DNA: TGTGCCAGCAGCTCACAGCAGGGTGGCGGCTACACCTTC
CDR3: CASSSQQGGGYTF
size: once
D: NA
J: TRBJ1-2
V: TRBV12-3/TRBV12-4

DNA: TGTGCCAGCAGCCCGGTGGTGAACTATGGCTACACCTTC
CDR3: CASSPVVNYGYTF
size: once
D: NA
J: TRBJ1-2
V: TRBV16

DNA: TGTGCCAGCAGCCAGGAGGGGCATGACGTATACACCGGGGAGCTGTTTTTT
CDR3: CASSQEGHDVYTGELFF
size: once
D: NA
J: TRBJ2-2
V: TRBV9

DNA: TGTGCCGGCAGCTTACAGGGAAGGTCCTACAATGAGCAGTTCTTC
CDR3: CAGSLQGRSYNEQFF
size: NA
D: NA
J: TRBJ2-1
V: TRBV11-2

DNA: TGTGCCAGCAGCCAAGAACTTTCGAGCACTGAAGCTTTCTTT
CDR3: CASSQELSSTEAFF
size: few
D: NA
J: TRBJ1-1
V: TRBV14

DNA: TGTGCCAGCTCACCGACAGTAGCCGCGAACACCGGGGAGCTGTTTTTT
CDR3: CASSPTVAANTGELFF
size: few
D: NA
J: TRBJ2-2
V: TRBV18

DNA: TGTGCCAGCAGCCCTAGAGGGACAGGGTCGGGCACTGAAGCTTTCTTT
CDR3: CASSPRGTGSGTEAFF
size: NA
D: TRBD1
J: TRBJ1-1
V: TRBV11-3

DNA: TGCGCCAGCAGCCAAGGGCGACAGGGGGCTGGCTACACCTTC
CDR3: CASSQGRQGAGYTF
size: NA
D: TRBD1
J: TRBJ1-2
V: TRBV4-1

DNA: TGTGCCACCAGCAGACCGACAGGTATCAATCAGCCCCAGCATTTT
CDR3: CATSRPTGINQPQHF
size: once
D: NA
J: TRBJ1-5
V: TRBV15